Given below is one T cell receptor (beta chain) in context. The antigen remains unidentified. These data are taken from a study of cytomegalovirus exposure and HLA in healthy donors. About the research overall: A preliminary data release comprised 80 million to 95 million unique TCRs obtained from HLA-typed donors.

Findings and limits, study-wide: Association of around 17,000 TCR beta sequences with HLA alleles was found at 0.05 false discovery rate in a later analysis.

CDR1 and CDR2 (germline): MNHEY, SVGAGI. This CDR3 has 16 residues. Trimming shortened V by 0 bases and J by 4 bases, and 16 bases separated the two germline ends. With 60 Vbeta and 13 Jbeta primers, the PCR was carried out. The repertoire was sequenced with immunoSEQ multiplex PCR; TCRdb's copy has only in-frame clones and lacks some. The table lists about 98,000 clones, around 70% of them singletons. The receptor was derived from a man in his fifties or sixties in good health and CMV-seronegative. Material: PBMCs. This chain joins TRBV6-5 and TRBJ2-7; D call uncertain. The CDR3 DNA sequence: TGTGCCAGCAGTTACTCATTAGGCGAAAGACTTTACGAGCAGTACTTC. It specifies CASSYSLGERLYEQYF.